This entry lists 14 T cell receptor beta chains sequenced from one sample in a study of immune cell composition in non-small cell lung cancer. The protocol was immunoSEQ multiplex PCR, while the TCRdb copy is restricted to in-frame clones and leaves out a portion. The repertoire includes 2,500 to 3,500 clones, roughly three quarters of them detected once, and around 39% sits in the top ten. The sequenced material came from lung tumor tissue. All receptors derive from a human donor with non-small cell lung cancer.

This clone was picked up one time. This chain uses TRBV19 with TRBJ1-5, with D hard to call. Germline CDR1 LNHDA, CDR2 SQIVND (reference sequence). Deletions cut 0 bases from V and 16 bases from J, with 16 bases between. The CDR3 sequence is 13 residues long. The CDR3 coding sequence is TGTGCCAGTAGTATAGATCCAGGCTCTAATCGACATTTT. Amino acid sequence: CASSIDPGSNRHF. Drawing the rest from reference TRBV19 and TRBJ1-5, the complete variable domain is DGGITQSPKYLFRKEGQNVTLSCEQNLNHDAMYWYRQDPGQGLRLIYYSQIVNDFQKGDIAEGYSVSREKKESFPLTVTSAQKNPTAFYLCASSIDPGSNRHFGDGTRLSIL.

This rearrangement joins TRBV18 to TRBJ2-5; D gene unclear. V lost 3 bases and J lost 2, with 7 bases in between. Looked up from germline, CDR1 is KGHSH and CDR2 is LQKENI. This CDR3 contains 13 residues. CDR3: CASSPQQQETQYF. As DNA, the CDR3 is TGTGCCAGCTCACCCCAACAGCAAGAGACCCAGTACTTC. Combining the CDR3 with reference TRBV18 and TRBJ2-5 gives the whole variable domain NAGVMQNPRHLVRRRGQEARLRCSPMKGHSHVYWYRQLPEEGLKFMVYLQKENIIDESGMPKERFSAEFPKEGPSILRIQQVVRGDSAAYFCASSPQQQETQYFGPGTRLLVL.

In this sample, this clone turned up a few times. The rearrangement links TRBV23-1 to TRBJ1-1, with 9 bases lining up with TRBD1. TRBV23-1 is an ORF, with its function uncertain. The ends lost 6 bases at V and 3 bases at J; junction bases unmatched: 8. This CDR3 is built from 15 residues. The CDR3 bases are TGCGCCAGCAGACGATGGGACAGGGTAGACACTGAAGCTTTCTTT. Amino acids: CASRRWDRVDTEAFF.

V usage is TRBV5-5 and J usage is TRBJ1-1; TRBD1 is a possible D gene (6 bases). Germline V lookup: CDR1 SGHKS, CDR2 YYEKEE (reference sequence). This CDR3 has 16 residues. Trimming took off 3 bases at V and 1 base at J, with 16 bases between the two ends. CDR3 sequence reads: CASSSNRGQSNTEAFF. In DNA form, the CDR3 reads TGTGCCAGCAGCTCTAACCGGGGACAATCGAACACTGAAGCTTTCTTT.

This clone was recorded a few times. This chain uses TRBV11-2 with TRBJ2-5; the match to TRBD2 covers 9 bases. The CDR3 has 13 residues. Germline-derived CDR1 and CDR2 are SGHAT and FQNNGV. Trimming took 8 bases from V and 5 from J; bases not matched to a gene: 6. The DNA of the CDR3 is TGTGCCAGCCAGCGGGGGGCATTCGAGACCCAGTACTTC. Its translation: CASQRGAFETQYF.

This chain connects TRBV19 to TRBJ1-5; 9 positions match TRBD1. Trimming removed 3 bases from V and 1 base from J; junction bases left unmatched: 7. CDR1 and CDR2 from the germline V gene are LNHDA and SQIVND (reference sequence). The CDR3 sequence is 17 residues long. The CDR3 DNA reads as TGTGCCAGTAGTATCGGACAGGGGAGATGGAGCAATCAGCCCCAGCATTTT. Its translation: CASSIGQGRWSNQPQHF.

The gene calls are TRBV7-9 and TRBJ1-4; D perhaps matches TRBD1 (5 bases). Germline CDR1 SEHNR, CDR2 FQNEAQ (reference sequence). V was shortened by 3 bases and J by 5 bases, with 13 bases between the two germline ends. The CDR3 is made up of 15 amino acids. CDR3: CASSLAGGGNEKLFF. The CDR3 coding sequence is TGTGCCAGCAGCTTGGCCGGGGGGGGAAATGAAAAACTGTTTTTT.

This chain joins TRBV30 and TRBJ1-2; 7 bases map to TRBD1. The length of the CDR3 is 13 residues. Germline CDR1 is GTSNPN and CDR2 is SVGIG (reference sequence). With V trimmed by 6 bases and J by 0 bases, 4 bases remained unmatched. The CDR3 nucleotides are TGTGCCTGTACGGGACAGACTAACTATGGCTACACCTTC. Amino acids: CACTGQTNYGYTF.

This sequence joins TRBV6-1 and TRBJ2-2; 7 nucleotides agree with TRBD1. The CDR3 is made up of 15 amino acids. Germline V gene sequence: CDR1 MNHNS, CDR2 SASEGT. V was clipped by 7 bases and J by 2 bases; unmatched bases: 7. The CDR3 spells CASTTGTANTGELFF. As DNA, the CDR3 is TGTGCCAGCACCACCGGGACAGCAAACACCGGGGAGCTGTTTTTT.

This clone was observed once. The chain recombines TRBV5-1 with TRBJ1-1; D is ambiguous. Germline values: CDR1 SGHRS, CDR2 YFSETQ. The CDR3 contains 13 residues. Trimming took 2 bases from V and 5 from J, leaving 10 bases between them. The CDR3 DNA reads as TGCGCCAGCAGCTTCGGGGTGGGGACTGAAGCTTTCTTT. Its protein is CASSFGVGTEAFF.

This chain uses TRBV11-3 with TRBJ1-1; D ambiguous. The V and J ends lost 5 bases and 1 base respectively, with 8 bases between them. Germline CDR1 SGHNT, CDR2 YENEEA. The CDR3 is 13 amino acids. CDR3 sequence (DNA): TGTGCCAGCAGCAGGCAGGCGAACACTGAAGCTTTCTTT. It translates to CASSRQANTEAFF.

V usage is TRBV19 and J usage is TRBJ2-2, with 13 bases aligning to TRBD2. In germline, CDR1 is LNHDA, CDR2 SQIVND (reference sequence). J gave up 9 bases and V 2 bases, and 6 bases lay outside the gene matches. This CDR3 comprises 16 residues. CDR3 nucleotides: TGTGCCAGTAGTATAACTAGCGGGGGGGCGAAAAGGGAGCTGTTTTTT. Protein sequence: CASSITSGGAKRELFF.

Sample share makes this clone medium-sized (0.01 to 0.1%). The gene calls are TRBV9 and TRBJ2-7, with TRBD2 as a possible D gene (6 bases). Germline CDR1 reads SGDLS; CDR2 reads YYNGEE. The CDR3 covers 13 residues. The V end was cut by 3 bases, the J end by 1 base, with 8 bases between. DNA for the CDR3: TGTGCCAGCAGCGCGGGACTGTCCTACGAGCAGTACTTC. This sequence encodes CASSAGLSYEQYF.

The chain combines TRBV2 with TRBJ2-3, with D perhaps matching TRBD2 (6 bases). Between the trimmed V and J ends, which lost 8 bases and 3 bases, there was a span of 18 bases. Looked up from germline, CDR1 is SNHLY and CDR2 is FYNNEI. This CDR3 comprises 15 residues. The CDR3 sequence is CASRWTGVGTDTQYF. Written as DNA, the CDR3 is TGTGCCAGCCGCTGGACGGGGGTGGGGACAGATACGCAGTATTTT.